There are a few counts of the clone carrying this TCR beta chain. Antigen: not known. With V trimmed by 4 bases and J by 7 bases, 7 bases remained unmatched. The CDR3 extends over 16 amino acids. Germline-derived CDR1 and CDR2 are LGHDT and YNNKEL (reference sequence). This entry belongs to a study of T-cell memory formation after mild COVID-19. For the study at large: There were largely donor-specific TCR clusters.

TCRdb ran MiXCR on the 5' RACE reads and lists one entry per CDR3 protein. The sample carries 400,000 or so distinct CDR3 sequences, roughly 20% recorded once. Study results and caveats: Balance between CD4 and CD8 was seen in clones contracting day 15 to 85, and a CD4+ lean was seen in later expanders. Within pre-infection memory, some responding clones were found, suggesting cross-reactive memory joined.

The receptor was isolated from an adult woman who had mild COVID-19 (a few samples of this study predate the infection). Cell type and time point are not known. This chain uses TRBV3-1 with TRBJ2-5; 15 nucleotides agree with TRBD2. Specimen: PBMCs or a T cell subset sorted from them (not recorded which). The CDR3 DNA is TGTGCCAGCAGCCTCGGATGGACTAGCGGGGGGGCGACCCAGTACTTC. Its translation is CASSLGWTSGGATQYF.